Listed here are 23 T cell receptor beta chains from one sample, sequenced in a study of CD8+ T cells in alopecia areata. Following extraction, RNA underwent reverse transcription to cDNA, which served as the sequencing template. Using immunoSEQ multiplex PCR, the repertoire was profiled, and TCRdb retains in-frame clones only, with some absent. Among 110,000 to 150,000 clones listed, roughly 60% were seen once. Sequencing input: CD8+ T cells sorted from blood. The receptor set was obtained from a human donor in good health.

The CDR3 DNA reads as TGTGCCAGCAGCCCAGGGACTACAAGGACCGGGGAGCTGTTTTTT. Translated, it gives CASSPGTTRTGELFF. The V call is TRBV28, the J call TRBJ2-2; 7 nucleotides match TRBD2. This CDR3 is built from 15 residues. J lost 5 bases, V lost 6 bases, and 9 bases had no gene match. Per the germline V gene, CDR1 is MDHEN and CDR2 is SYDVKM.

This clone appeared a few times. V usage is TRBV6-4 and J usage is TRBJ2-3; D gene unclear. The CDR3 is 14 residues long. Trimming pared 0 bases from V and 6 bases from J, leaving 10 bases between. The germline V gene has CDR1 MRHNA and CDR2 SNTAGT. The CDR3 bases are TGTGCCAGCAGTGACTCGAGTCAGCCGGATACGCAGTATTTT. Protein: CASSDSSQPDTQYF.

The CDR3 reads CASSLTQSGTEAFF. The CDR3 DNA reads as TGTGCCAGCAGCTTAACTCAATCGGGGACTGAAGCTTTCTTT. The V and J genes are TRBV7-9 and TRBJ1-1; D is unresolved. This CDR3 comprises 14 residues. Germline V CDR1 and CDR2: SEHNR, FQNEAQ (reference sequence). Trimming removed 2 bases from V and 5 bases from J, with 12 bases in between.

The rearrangement joins TRBV11-2 to TRBJ1-4; TRBD1 matches at 7 bases. The CDR3 is 14 amino acids. The V gene end was trimmed by 5 bases and the J gene end by 8 bases; junction bases not matched to a gene: 8. Germline V gene data show CDR1 as SGHAT and CDR2 as FQNNGV. The CDR3 sequence is CASSRTGVGEKLFF. In DNA, the CDR3 is TGTGCCAGCAGCCGAACAGGGGTGGGGGAAAAACTGTTTTTT.

The rearrangement joins TRBV4-1 to TRBJ2-1; the D is unclear. The V gene lost 2 bases and the J gene lost 6 bases, with 14 bases spanning the gap. The CDR3 length is 15 residues. Germline values: CDR1 MGHRA, CDR2 YSYEKL. CDR3 region: CASSQSPGLSNEQFF. The DNA for the CDR3 is TGCGCCAGCAGCCAAAGTCCCGGCTTGTCCAATGAGCAGTTCTTC.

This rearrangement joins TRBV6-6 to TRBJ2-7; 7 bases map to TRBD2. With 2 bases clipped from V and 4 bases from J, the junction kept 8 bases outside the gene matches. The CDR3 spans 15 residues. Looked up from germline, CDR1 is MNHNY and CDR2 is SVGAGI (reference sequence). CDR3 protein: CASSYPWEGRYEQYF. For the CDR3, the DNA is TGTGCCAGCAGTTACCCATGGGAGGGCCGGTACGAGCAGTACTTC.

The chain couples TRBV2 to TRBJ2-1, with D possibly being TRBD2 (6 bases). Germline V gives CDR1 SNHLY, CDR2 FYNNEI. This CDR3 is built from 16 residues. The V and J ends lost 3 bases and 12 bases respectively, with 24 bases between them. The CDR3 region is CASSDVGGGFLFGQFF. The CDR3 DNA is TGTGCCAGCAGTGACGTGGGAGGAGGTTTTTTGTTTGGGCAGTTCTTC.

The chain is built from TRBV14 and TRBJ2-7; D may be TRBD2 (6 bases). Trimming took off 1 base at V and 5 bases at J, with 9 bases between the two ends. Germline-derived CDR1 and CDR2 are SGHDN and FVKESK. This CDR3 has 13 residues. Here the CDR3 DNA reads TGTGCCAGCAGCCAAGTGAGGAGGGACGAGCAGTACTTC. It translates to CASSQVRRDEQYF.

The V and J genes are TRBV20-1 and TRBJ1-1, with D tentatively TRBD1 (5 bases). Between the trimmed V and J ends, which lost 6 bases and 11 bases, there was a span of 13 bases. This CDR3 region has 10 residues. The germline V gene encodes CDR1 DFQATT and CDR2 SNEGSKA (reference sequence). CDR3 DNA: TGCAGTGCCATCTGGGGGGAGGCTTTCTTT. Its protein product is CSAIWGEAFF.

The chain combines TRBV30 with TRBJ2-1; TRBD2 matches at 9 bases. Trimming cost V 2 bases and J 6 bases; bases outside gene matches: 14. Germline values: CDR1 GTSNPN, CDR2 SVGIG (reference sequence). CDR3 length: 17 amino acids. CDR3 amino acids: CAWSPPKSGRSVNEQFF. The CDR3 coding sequence is TGTGCCTGGAGTCCCCCGAAGAGCGGGAGGTCTGTCAATGAGCAGTTCTTC.

The rearrangement joins TRBV30 to TRBJ2-1; 13 bases match TRBD2. This CDR3 spans 20 amino acids. Germline CDR1 GTSNPN, CDR2 SVGIG (reference sequence). The V and J ends lost 5 bases and 10 bases, in that order; junction bases with no gene match: 26. The CDR3 spells CAWLEIGGRRTSGRGREQFF. The CDR3 DNA follows: TGTGCCTGGCTGGAAATCGGGGGGCGTCGGACTAGCGGGAGAGGGAGGGAGCAGTTCTTC.

The CDR3 DNA reads as TGCGCCAGCAGGTACAGGACCCAGGGGGCGTCGTACGAGCAGTACTTC. Translating it yields CASRYRTQGASYEQYF. The chain carries TRBV4-1 and TRBJ2-7; TRBD1 agrees at 8 bases. This CDR3 has 16 amino acids. Trimming took 6 bases from V and 4 from J; bases not matched to a gene: 14. The germline V gene encodes CDR1 MGHRA and CDR2 YSYEKL.

This chain uses TRBV4-1 with TRBJ2-1; D gene unclear. Germline V lookup: CDR1 MGHRA, CDR2 YSYEKL. The CDR3 covers 13 residues. V lost 0 bases to trimming and J lost 9 bases, with 9 bases between them. The CDR3 bases are TGCGCCAGCAGCCAAGAAAGGGCCTTTGAGCAGTTCTTC. It is translated as CASSQERAFEQFF.

The chain links TRBV10-2 to TRBJ2-1, with 9 nucleotides matching TRBD1. Germline values: CDR1 WSHSY, CDR2 SAAADI. The V and J ends lost 1 base and 5 bases, in that order; junction bases with no gene match: 3. The CDR3 is 15 residues long. The CDR3 loop is CASSEFGTGHNEQFF. DNA of the CDR3: TGCGCCAGCAGTGAGTTTGGGACAGGGCACAATGAGCAGTTCTTC.

The rearrangement joins TRBV5-4 to TRBJ2-5; D perhaps matches TRBD1 (5 bases). CDR1 is SGHNT, CDR2 YYREEE, per germline (reference sequence). Deletions cut 4 bases from V and 5 bases from J, with 15 bases between. The length of the CDR3 is 14 residues. For the CDR3, the DNA is TGTGCCAGCAGCCAATCCCCAGGGTACGAGACCCAGTACTTC. This codes for CASSQSPGYETQYF.

This chain uses TRBV29-1 with TRBJ2-1; 10 nucleotides agree with TRBD2. CDR3 size: 13 residues. The V gene end was trimmed by 4 bases and the J gene end by 6 bases; junction bases not matched to a gene: 3. Germline V lookup: CDR1 SQVTM, CDR2 ANQGSEA. CDR3 coding DNA: TGCAGCGTTGTAGGGACTAGCGTCAATGAGCAGTTCTTC. Translating gives CSVVGTSVNEQFF.

The chain uses TRBV27 and TRBJ1-5, with TRBD1 as a possible D gene (5 bases). The V gene's germline CDR1 is MNHEY and CDR2 SMNVEV (reference sequence). V was trimmed by 6 bases and J by 7 bases, leaving 16 bases between them. CDR3 length: 14 amino acids. CDR3 loop: CASSPITGVQPQHF. The CDR3 nucleotides are TGTGCCAGCAGCCCAATTACGGGGGTGCAGCCCCAGCATTTT.

This clone was found once. The chain carries TRBV2 and TRBJ2-5; possibly TRBD1 for D (6 bases). Germline assignment: CDR1 SNHLY and CDR2 FYNNEI. Trimming cost V 8 bases and J 4 bases, with 14 bases left between them. The CDR3 length is 13 residues. The CDR3 DNA reads TGTGCCAGCCGAGATAAGGGGGTAGAGACCCAGTACTTC. Translation gives CASRDKGVETQYF.

The chain uses TRBV5-1 and TRBJ1-4, with D tentatively TRBD1 (5 bases). CDR3 length equals 13 residues. From germline, CDR1 is SGHRS and CDR2 YFSETQ. Trimming cost V 3 bases and J 8 bases, with 11 bases left between them. The CDR3 here is CASSSAWDEKLFF. Here the CDR3 DNA reads TGCGCCAGCAGCTCCGCGTGGGACGAAAAACTGTTTTTT.

The genes are TRBV5-4 and TRBJ2-1; 8 bases map to TRBD2. V shed 6 bases, J shed 5 bases, and the junction held 10 bases outside the gene matches. The CDR3 totals 15 residues. Per the germline V gene, CDR1 is SGHNT and CDR2 is YYREEE (reference sequence). The CDR3 nucleotides are TGTGCCAGCATCCCGGACACTAGCGGCGACAATGAGCAGTTCTTC. Translation: CASIPDTSGDNEQFF. Supplemented by reference TRBV5-4 and TRBJ2-1, the full variable domain reads ETGVTQSPTHLIKTRGQQVTLRCSSQSGHNTVSWYQQALGQGPQFIFQYYREEENGRGNFPPRFSGLQFPNYSSELNVNALELDDSALYLCASIPDTSGDNEQFFGPGTRLTVL.

CDR3: CASSWTRRETQYF. The DNA for the CDR3 is TGTGCCAGCAGTTGGACTAGGCGTGAGACCCAGTACTTC. This chain connects TRBV2 to TRBJ2-5; TRBD2 matches at 7 bases. Unmatched junction bases numbered 5, after V lost 5 bases and J lost 5 bases. Germline V gives CDR1 SNHLY, CDR2 FYNNEI. The CDR3 totals 13 residues.

In regard to this clone: In the same sample, other DNA sequences code for this CDR3. This chain joins TRBV4-1 and TRBJ2-7; D possibly corresponds to TRBD1 (5 bases). This CDR3 is 13 amino acids long. From germline, CDR1 is MGHRA and CDR2 YSYEKL. V was pared by 1 base and J by 4 bases, with 8 bases between. The DNA for the CDR3 is TGCGCCAGCAGCCAAGTCAAGGGGTACGAGCAGTACTTC. It specifies CASSQVKGYEQYF.

V is TRBV10-2 and J is TRBJ2-3; D is ambiguous. The V gene lost 6 bases and the J gene lost 4 bases, with 8 bases spanning the gap. Germline V CDR1 and CDR2: WSHSY, SAAADI. The CDR3 totals 12 residues. The CDR3 region is CASRGMADTQYF. In DNA, the CDR3 is TGCGCCAGCAGGGGGATGGCAGATACGCAGTATTTT.